A single sample is the source of the 20 T cell receptor beta chains below, sequenced in a study of T cell responses to AZD1222 COVID-19 vaccine. TCRdb's copy holds only in-frame clones and misses some; the assay was immunoSEQ multiplex PCR. This repertoire shows about 110,000 clones, 70% to 90% found once; its top ten account for about 2.3%. The sequenced sample was peripheral blood, obtained on day 0 of AZD1222 vaccination. Receptors originate from an adult in good health.

The chain uses TRBV27 and TRBJ2-5; 12 bases align to TRBD2. CDR3 size: 18 residues. Germline trimming cut 5 bases from V and 4 bases from J; bases unmatched to any gene: 14. Germline assignment: CDR1 MNHEY and CDR2 SMNVEV (reference sequence). This chain's CDR3 is CASSPYSRTSGTPETQYF. The CDR3 nucleotides are TGTGCCAGCAGTCCCTACTCCCGGACTAGCGGGACCCCAGAGACCCAGTACTTC.

This clone came up once. V is TRBV11-3 and J is TRBJ2-5; 14 bases align to TRBD2. From germline, CDR1 is SGHNT and CDR2 YENEEA. The CDR3 loop spans 15 amino acids. V lost 1 base, J lost 5 bases, and 0 bases stayed unmatched. This CDR3 is CASSLGLAGGETQYF. Written as DNA, the CDR3 is TGTGCCAGCAGCTTAGGACTAGCGGGGGGGGAGACCCAGTACTTC.

Here the CDR3 DNA reads TGTGCCAGTAGTACACCACAGGGTTCGGAGGGCTACACCTTC. Protein sequence: CASSTPQGSEGYTF. The V call is TRBV19, the J call TRBJ1-2; D is perhaps TRBD1 (6 bases). This CDR3 is built from 14 residues. The V end lost 4 bases, the J end lost 8 bases, and 17 bases lay between the germline ends. CDR1 and CDR2 (germline): LNHDA, SQIVND (reference sequence).

The rearrangement joins TRBV29-1 to TRBJ1-3; 8 bases match TRBD1. This CDR3 contains 12 residues. The germline gives CDR1 SQVTM, CDR2 ANQGSEA. Trimming took 7 bases from V and 4 from J; bases not matched to a gene: 3. CDR3 bases: TGCAGCGCACAGGGGGAGGGAAACACCATATATTTT. Its protein product is CSAQGEGNTIYF.

The rearrangement links TRBV7-8 to TRBJ2-5, with D perhaps TRBD1 (6 bases). This CDR3 spans 15 amino acids. Germline V gene data show CDR1 as SGHVS and CDR2 as FQNEAQ. V was shortened by 0 bases and J by 4 bases, with 12 bases between the two germline ends. CDR3 amino acids: CASSLAGAGRETQYF. The CDR3 DNA is TGTGCCAGCAGCTTAGCGGGGGCGGGTAGAGAGACCCAGTACTTC.

This CDR3 reads CASSLDASNYGYTF. In nucleotides, the CDR3 is TGTGCCAGCAGCTTAGACGCCAGCAACTATGGCTACACCTTC. V and J are TRBV7-9 and TRBJ1-2, with unresolved D. Germline lookup yields CDR1 SEHNR and CDR2 FQNEAQ (reference sequence). The length of the CDR3 is 14 residues. The V and J ends lost 1 base and 2 bases respectively, with 8 bases between them. Looking up the rest from reference TRBV7-9 and TRBJ1-2 gives the full variable domain: DTGVSQNPRHKITKRGQNVTFRCDPISEHNRLYWYRQTLGQGPEFLTYFQNEAQLEKSRLLSDRFSAERPKGSFSTLEIQRTEQGDSAMYLCASSLDASNYGYTFGSGTRLTVV.

J is TRBJ1-1 and V is TRBV7-8; no clear D gene. Germline CDR1 SGHVS, CDR2 FQNEAQ. V was pared by 1 base and J by 1 base, with 4 bases between. The CDR3 consists of 13 residues. CDR3 in amino acids: CASSLVGNTEAFF. Written as DNA, the CDR3 is TGTGCCAGCAGCTTAGTCGGGAACACTGAAGCTTTCTTT.

The chain combines TRBV19 with TRBJ2-1, with D possibly matching TRBD2 (6 bases). Trimming pared 5 bases from V and 2 bases from J, leaving 19 bases between. The CDR3 has 17 residues. The germline gives CDR1 LNHDA, CDR2 SQIVND (reference sequence). CDR3 sequence reads: CASSPLTGTLTYNEQFF. DNA of the CDR3: TGTGCCAGTAGTCCTCTAACCGGGACTCTTACCTACAATGAGCAGTTCTTC. Using reference TRBV19 and TRBJ2-1 for the parts outside the CDR3, the full variable domain is DGGITQSPKYLFRKEGQNVTLSCEQNLNHDAMYWYRQDPGQGLRLIYYSQIVNDFQKGDIAEGYSVSREKKESFPLTVTSAQKNPTAFYLCASSPLTGTLTYNEQFFGPGTRLTVL.

The chain combines TRBV21-1 with TRBJ1-5; TRBD1 is the table's D call and was not checked against the DNA. TRBV21-1 is noted as a pseudogene. This CDR3 region has 15 residues. As DNA, the CDR3 is TGTGCCAGCAGCAAACGGGGACAGAATAATCAGCCCCAGCATTTT. This gives the protein CASSKRGQNNQPQHF.

This chain uses TRBV29-1 with TRBJ1-2; 9 positions agree with TRBD1. The CDR3 has 12 amino acids. The trim removed 7 bases at V and 6 bases at J, leaving 6 bases unmatched. Germline CDR1 is SQVTM and CDR2 is ANQGSEA. This chain's CDR3 is CSEDRGVNGYTF. CDR3 coding DNA: TGCAGCGAGGACAGGGGAGTGAATGGCTACACCTTC.

This clone was recorded a few times. The chain couples TRBV5-1 to TRBJ2-7; no clear D. The CDR3 is made up of 14 amino acids. Germline-derived CDR1 and CDR2 are SGHRS and YFSETQ. Trimming left V 0 bases short and J 4 bases short, with 11 bases between. In DNA form, the CDR3 reads TGCGCCAGCAGCTTGGAACTGACGGTGTACGAGCAGTACTTC. Amino acid sequence: CASSLELTVYEQYF.

The chain is built from TRBV28 and TRBJ2-5, with 7 bases that match TRBD2. The germline V gene encodes CDR1 MDHEN and CDR2 SYDVKM. V was clipped by 5 bases and J by 1 base; unmatched bases: 13. This CDR3 has 17 amino acids. The CDR3 protein is CASSPFHSGTSQETQYF. DNA of the CDR3: TGTGCCAGCAGTCCATTCCACAGCGGGACCAGCCAAGAGACCCAGTACTTC.

The CDR3 DNA sequence: TGTGCCAGCAGCAACAAAAGACTAGCGGGAGGTACCGCCTACGAGCAGTACTTC. Amino acid sequence: CASSNKRLAGGTAYEQYF. The rearrangement links TRBV21-1 to TRBJ2-7; whether TRBD2, the table's D call, matches the DNA was not checked. TRBV21-1 constitutes a pseudogene. CDR3 size: 18 residues.

This clone is a singleton in its sample. The rearrangement joins TRBV29-1 to TRBJ1-1; D gene unclear. CDR3 length: 14 residues. The ends were cut back, 2 bases at V and 0 bases at J, with 10 bases in the middle. The germline V gene has CDR1 SQVTM and CDR2 ANQGSEA. The CDR3 nucleotides read TGCAGCGTTGAATTACGGAGGATGAACACTGAAGCTTTCTTT. This encodes CSVELRRMNTEAFF.

The rearrangement links TRBV6-5 to TRBJ1-6; maybe TRBD1 (5 bases). The ends were cut back, 4 bases at V and 8 bases at J, with 15 bases in the middle. Per germline, CDR1 MNHEY and CDR2 SVGAGI. The CDR3 is 15 amino acids. CDR3 loop: CASSSQGPFDSPLHF. CDR3 DNA sequence: TGTGCCAGCAGTTCCCAGGGACCGTTCGATTCACCCCTCCACTTT.

The chain joins TRBV7-2 to TRBJ2-7, with 9 bases identical to TRBD1. Per germline, CDR1 SGHTA and CDR2 FQGNSA. The CDR3 totals 13 residues. V lost 1 base, J lost 6 bases, and 1 base stayed unmatched. The CDR3 spells CASSLEQGAEQYF. The CDR3 DNA reads TGTGCCAGCAGCTTAGAACAGGGGGCCGAGCAGTACTTC.

This sequence joins TRBV27 and TRBJ2-1, with 8 nucleotides matching TRBD1. The V and J ends lost 7 bases and 1 base, in that order; junction bases with no gene match: 6. Per the germline V gene, CDR1 is MNHEY and CDR2 is SMNVEV (reference sequence). The CDR3 is 15 amino acids. In nucleotides, the CDR3 is TGTGCCAGCACGGTTGACAGGGGATCCTACAATGAGCAGTTCTTC. Protein: CASTVDRGSYNEQFF.

The rearrangement links TRBV10-2 to TRBJ2-7, with a weak D call TRBD1 (5 bases). Trimming pared 6 bases from V and 2 bases from J, leaving 14 bases between. This CDR3 region has 14 residues. Germline CDR1 reads WSHSY; CDR2 reads SAAADI. This chain's CDR3 is CASSRTQGAYEQYF. CDR3 DNA: TGCGCCAGCAGCCGTACGCAGGGCGCCTACGAGCAGTACTTC.

The chain combines TRBV11-2 with TRBJ1-3; a weak D match, TRBD1 (5 bases). The V gene's germline CDR1 is SGHAT and CDR2 FQNNGV. The CDR3 has 16 amino acids. Trimming pared 2 bases from V and 2 bases from J, leaving 13 bases between. The CDR3: CASSLRARVTGNTIYF. The DNA for the CDR3 is TGTGCCAGCAGCTTAAGGGCCAGGGTCACTGGAAACACCATATATTTT.

The chain employs TRBV11-2 and TRBJ1-5, with unresolved D. Germline values: CDR1 SGHAT, CDR2 FQNNGV. V shed 4 bases and J shed 9 bases, with 7 bases lying between them. This CDR3 region has 11 residues. CDR3 sequence (DNA): TGTGCCAGCAGCTCAGGCGGGCCCCAGCATTTT. Its protein is CASSSGGPQHF.